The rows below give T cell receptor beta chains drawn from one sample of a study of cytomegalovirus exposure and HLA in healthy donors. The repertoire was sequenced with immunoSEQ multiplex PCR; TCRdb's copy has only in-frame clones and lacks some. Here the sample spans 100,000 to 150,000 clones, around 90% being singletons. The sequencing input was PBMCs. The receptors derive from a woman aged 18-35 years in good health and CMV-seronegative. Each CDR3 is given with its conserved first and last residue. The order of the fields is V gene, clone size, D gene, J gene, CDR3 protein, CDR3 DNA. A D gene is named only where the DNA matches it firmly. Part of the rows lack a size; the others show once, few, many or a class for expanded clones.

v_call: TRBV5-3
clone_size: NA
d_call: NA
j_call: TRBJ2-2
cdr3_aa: CARTKGGGPNGELFF
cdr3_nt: TGTGCCAGAACCAAAGGGGGAGGGCCTAACGGGGAGCTGTTTTTT

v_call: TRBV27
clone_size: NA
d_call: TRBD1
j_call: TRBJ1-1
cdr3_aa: CASTQSDRDTEAFF
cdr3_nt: TGTGCCAGCACCCAATCCGACAGGGACACTGAAGCTTTCTTT

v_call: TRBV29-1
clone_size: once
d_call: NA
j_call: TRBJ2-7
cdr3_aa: CSVVGESYEQYF
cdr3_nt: TGCAGCGTCGTCGGGGAATCCTACGAGCAGTACTTC

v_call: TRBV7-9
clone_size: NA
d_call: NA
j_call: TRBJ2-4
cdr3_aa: CASSYTDREGFQYF
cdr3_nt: TGTGCCAGCAGTTACACGGACAGGGAGGGATTTCAGTACTTC

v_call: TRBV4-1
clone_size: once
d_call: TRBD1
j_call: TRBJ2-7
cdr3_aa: CASSQYGTGFFEQYF
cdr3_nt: TGCGCCAGCAGCCAATATGGGACAGGGTTCTTCGAGCAGTACTTC

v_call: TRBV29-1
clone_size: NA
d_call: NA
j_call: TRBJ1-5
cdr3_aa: CSVGGMDQPQHF
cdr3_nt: TGCAGCGTCGGAGGCATGGACCAGCCCCAGCATTTT

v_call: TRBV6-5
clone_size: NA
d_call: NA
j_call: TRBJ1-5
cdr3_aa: CASSKGPGYQPQHF
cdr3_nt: TGTGCCAGCAGTAAGGGCCCGGGATATCAGCCCCAGCATTTT

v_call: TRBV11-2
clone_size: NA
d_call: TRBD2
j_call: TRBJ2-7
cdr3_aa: CASSPRWREGYEQYF
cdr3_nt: TGTGCCAGCAGCCCTCGGTGGAGGGAGGGCTACGAGCAGTACTTC

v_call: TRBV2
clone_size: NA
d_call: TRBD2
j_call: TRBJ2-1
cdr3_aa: CASKRTSDRSSYNEQFF
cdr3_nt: TGTGCCAGTAAAAGGACTAGCGACAGGAGCTCCTACAATGAGCAGTTCTTC

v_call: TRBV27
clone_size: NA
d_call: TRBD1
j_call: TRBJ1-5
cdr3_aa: CASSLGTGGSQPQHF
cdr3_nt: TGTGCCAGCAGTTTAGGGACAGGTGGCAGTCAGCCCCAGCATTTT

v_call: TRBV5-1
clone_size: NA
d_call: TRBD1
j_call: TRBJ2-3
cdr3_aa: CASSPARGYADTQYF
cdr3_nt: TGCGCCAGCAGCCCGGCCAGGGGGTACGCAGATACGCAGTATTTT

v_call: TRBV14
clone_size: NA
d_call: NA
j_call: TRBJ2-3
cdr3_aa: CASSRYYTDTQYF
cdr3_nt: TGTGCCAGCAGCCGTTATTACACAGATACGCAGTATTTT

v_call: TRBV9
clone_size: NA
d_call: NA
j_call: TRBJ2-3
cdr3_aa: CASSVGTRIRTDTQYF
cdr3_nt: TGTGCCAGCAGCGTAGGGACAAGAATACGCACAGATACGCAGTATTTT

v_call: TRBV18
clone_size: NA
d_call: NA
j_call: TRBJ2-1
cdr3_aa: CASSDQGPSYNEQFF
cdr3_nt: TGTGCCAGCTCAGATCAGGGCCCCTCCTACAATGAGCAGTTCTTC

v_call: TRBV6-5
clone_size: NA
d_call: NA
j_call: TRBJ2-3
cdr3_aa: CASSYAQGFTDTQYF
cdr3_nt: TGTGCCAGCAGTTACGCGCAGGGGTTCACAGATACGCAGTATTTT

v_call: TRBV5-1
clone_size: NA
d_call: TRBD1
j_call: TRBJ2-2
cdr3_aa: CASRWTGGIRELFF
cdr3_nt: TGCGCCAGCAGATGGACAGGGGGAATCCGGGAGCTGTTTTTT

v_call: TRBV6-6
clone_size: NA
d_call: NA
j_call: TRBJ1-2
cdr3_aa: CASSYQFGGASGYTF
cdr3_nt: TGTGCCAGCAGTTACCAGTTTGGGGGGGCGTCTGGCTACACCTTC

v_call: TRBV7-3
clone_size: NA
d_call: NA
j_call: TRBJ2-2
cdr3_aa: CASSLGAGTGELFF
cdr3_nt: TGTGCCAGCAGCTTAGGCGCGGGGACCGGGGAGCTGTTTTTT

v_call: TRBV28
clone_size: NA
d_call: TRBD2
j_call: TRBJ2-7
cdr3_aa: CASSSQGLAGYSYEQYF
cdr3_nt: TGTGCCAGCAGTTCCCAAGGACTAGCGGGGTACTCCTACGAGCAGTACTTC

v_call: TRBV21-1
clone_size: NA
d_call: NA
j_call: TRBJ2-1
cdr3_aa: CASSCPLPSSYNEQFF
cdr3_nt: TGTGCCAGCAGCTGCCCCCTACCAAGCTCCTACAATGAGCAGTTCTTC

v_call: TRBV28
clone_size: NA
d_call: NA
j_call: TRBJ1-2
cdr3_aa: CASSKRDIGGYTF
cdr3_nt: TGTGCCAGCAGCAAAAGGGACATTGGGGGCTACACCTTC

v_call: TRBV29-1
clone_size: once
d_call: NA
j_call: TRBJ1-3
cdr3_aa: CSAGAGNTIYF
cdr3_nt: TGCAGCGCCGGGGCTGGAAACACCATATATTTT

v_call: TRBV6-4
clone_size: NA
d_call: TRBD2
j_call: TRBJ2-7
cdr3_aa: CASRPAGVYEQYF
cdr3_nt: TGTGCCAGCAGGCCTGCGGGGGTCTACGAGCAGTACTTC

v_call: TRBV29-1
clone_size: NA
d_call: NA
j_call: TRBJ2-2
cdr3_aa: CSVPIGDWSGELFF
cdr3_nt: TGCAGCGTTCCCATAGGGGATTGGAGCGGGGAGCTGTTTTTT

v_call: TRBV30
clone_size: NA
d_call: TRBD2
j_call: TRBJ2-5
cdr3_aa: CAWKPTLAGGPGETQYF
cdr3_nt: TGTGCCTGGAAACCGACACTCGCGGGAGGGCCCGGGGAGACCCAGTACTTC

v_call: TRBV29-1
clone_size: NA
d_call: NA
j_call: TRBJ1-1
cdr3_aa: CSVVLVTNTEAFF
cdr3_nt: TGCAGCGTTGTATTAGTAACGAACACTGAAGCTTTCTTT

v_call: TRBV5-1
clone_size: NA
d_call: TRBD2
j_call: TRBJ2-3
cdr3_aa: CASSFRAGDGTDTQYF
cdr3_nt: TGCGCCAGCAGCTTTCGAGCGGGAGACGGCACAGATACGCAGTATTTT

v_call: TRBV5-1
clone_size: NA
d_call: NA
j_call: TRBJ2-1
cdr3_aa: CASSLRDGSQGGEQFF
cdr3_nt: TGCGCCAGCAGCTTGAGAGACGGGAGCCAGGGGGGTGAGCAGTTCTTC

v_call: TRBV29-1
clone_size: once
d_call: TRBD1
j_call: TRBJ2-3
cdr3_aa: CSVGQTTRTDTQYF
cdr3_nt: TGCAGCGTGGGACAGACCACGAGAACAGATACGCAGTATTTT